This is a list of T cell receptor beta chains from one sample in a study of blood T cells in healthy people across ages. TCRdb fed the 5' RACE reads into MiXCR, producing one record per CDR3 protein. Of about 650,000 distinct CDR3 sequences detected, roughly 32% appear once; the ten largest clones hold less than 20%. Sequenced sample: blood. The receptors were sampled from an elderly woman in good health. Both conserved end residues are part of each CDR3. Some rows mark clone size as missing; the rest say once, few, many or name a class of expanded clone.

cdr3_aa: CASSLTSGRTSNEQFF
clone_size: .
v_call: TRBV6-5

cdr3_aa: CSVGGFETQYF
clone_size: many
v_call: TRBV29-1

cdr3_aa: CAWRVGQVVSEQYF
clone_size: few
v_call: TRBV30

cdr3_aa: CAISESFSGGRTDTQYF
clone_size: .
v_call: TRBV10-3

cdr3_aa: CASSHHGTGEGQPQHF
clone_size: .
v_call: TRBV4-2

cdr3_aa: CASSGGGAEAFF
clone_size: few
v_call: TRBV7-3

cdr3_aa: CASSQDIFEKLFF
clone_size: many
v_call: TRBV4-2

cdr3_aa: CSVTEPEAFF
clone_size: many
v_call: TRBV29-1

cdr3_aa: CASFSWGGRNTEAFF
clone_size: few
v_call: TRBV28

cdr3_aa: CASSGQGGAANYGYTF
clone_size: many
v_call: TRBV9

cdr3_aa: CASRRRDRDRFGYGYTF
clone_size: .
v_call: TRBV19

cdr3_aa: CSARVGVEQYF
clone_size: .
v_call: TRBV20-1

cdr3_aa: CSAKGGDSLETQYF
clone_size: many
v_call: TRBV20-1

cdr3_aa: CASSVGRNYGYTF
clone_size: .
v_call: TRBV9

cdr3_aa: CAWSVRLADYNEQFF
clone_size: .
v_call: TRBV30

cdr3_aa: CSAFARDSSTDTQYF
clone_size: many
v_call: TRBV20-1

cdr3_aa: CASGGDRYYRYTF
clone_size: many
v_call: TRBV12-3/TRBV12-4

cdr3_aa: CASSPVDRVTEAFF
clone_size: few
v_call: TRBV5-1

cdr3_aa: CATSRATGQGGYTF
clone_size: many
v_call: TRBV15

cdr3_aa: CASTGTVNSPLHF
clone_size: few
v_call: TRBV2

cdr3_aa: CATSDLTGEYGYTF
clone_size: few
v_call: TRBV24-1

cdr3_aa: CASSLGGGWDYGYTF
clone_size: many
v_call: TRBV7-2

cdr3_aa: CASSLGAGGPNTDTQYF
clone_size: many
v_call: TRBV7-3

cdr3_aa: CATSRPDRASYQPQHF
clone_size: .
v_call: TRBV15

cdr3_aa: CASSPGYKNTGELFF
clone_size: .
v_call: TRBV11-3

cdr3_aa: CASSLGGGEWADTQYF
clone_size: few
v_call: TRBV7-9

cdr3_aa: CSARDPGTASYEQYF
clone_size: many
v_call: TRBV20-1

cdr3_aa: CASSTREWTEAFF
clone_size: .
v_call: TRBV27

cdr3_aa: CSAEAGTGSYNEQFF
clone_size: many
v_call: TRBV20-1

cdr3_aa: CASNQYRGGYGYTF
clone_size: few
v_call: TRBV3-1

cdr3_aa: CASSMGQGGNEQFF
clone_size: many
v_call: TRBV5-1

cdr3_aa: CASTQDSGGVGEQFF
clone_size: many
v_call: TRBV9

cdr3_aa: CASSFLGGAAYNEQVF
clone_size: .
v_call: TRBV7-2

cdr3_aa: CSARRADTQYF
clone_size: many
v_call: TRBV20-1

cdr3_aa: CASGVSSGANVLTF
clone_size: once
v_call: TRBV7-8